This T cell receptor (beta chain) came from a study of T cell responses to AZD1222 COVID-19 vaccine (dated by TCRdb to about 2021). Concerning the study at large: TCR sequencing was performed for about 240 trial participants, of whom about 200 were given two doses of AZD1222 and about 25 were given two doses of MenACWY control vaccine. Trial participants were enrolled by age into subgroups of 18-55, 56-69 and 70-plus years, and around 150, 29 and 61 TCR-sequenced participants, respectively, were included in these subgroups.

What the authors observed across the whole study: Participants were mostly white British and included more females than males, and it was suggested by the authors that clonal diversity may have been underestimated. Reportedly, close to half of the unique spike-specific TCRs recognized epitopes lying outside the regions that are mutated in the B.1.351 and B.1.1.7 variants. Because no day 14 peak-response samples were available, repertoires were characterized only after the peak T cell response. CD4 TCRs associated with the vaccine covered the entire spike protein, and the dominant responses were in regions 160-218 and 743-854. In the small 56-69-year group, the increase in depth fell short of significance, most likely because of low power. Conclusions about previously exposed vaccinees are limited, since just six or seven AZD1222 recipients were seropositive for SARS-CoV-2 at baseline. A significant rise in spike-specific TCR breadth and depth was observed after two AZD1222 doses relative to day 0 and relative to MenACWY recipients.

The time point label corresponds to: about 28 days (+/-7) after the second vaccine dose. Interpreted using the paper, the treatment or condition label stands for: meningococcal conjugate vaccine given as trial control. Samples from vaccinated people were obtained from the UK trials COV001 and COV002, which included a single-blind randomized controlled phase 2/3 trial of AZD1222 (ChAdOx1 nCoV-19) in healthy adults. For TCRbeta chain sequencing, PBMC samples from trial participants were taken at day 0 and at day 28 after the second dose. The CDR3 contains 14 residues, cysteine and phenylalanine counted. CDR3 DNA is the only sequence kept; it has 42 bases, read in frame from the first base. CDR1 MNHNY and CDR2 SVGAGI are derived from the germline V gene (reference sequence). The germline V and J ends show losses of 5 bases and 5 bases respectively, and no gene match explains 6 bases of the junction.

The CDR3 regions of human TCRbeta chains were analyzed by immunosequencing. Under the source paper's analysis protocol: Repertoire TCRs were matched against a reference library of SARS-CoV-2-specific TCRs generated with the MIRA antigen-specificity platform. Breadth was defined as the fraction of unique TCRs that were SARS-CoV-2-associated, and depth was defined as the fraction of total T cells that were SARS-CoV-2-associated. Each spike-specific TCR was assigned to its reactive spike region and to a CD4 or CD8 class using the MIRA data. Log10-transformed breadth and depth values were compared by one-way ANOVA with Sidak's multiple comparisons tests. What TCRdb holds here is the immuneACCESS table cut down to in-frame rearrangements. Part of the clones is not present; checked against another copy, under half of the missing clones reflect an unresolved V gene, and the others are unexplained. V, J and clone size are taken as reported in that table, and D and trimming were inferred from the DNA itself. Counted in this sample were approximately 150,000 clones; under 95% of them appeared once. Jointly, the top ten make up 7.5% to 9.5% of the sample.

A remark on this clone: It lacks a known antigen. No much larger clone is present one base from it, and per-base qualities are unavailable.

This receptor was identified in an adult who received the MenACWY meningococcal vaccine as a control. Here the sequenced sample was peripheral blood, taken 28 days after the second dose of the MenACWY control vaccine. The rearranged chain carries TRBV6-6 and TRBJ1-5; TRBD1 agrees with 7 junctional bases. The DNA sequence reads TGTGCCAGCAGTGACGACAGGGCCGATCAGCCCCAGCATTTT. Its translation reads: CASSDDRADQPQHF.